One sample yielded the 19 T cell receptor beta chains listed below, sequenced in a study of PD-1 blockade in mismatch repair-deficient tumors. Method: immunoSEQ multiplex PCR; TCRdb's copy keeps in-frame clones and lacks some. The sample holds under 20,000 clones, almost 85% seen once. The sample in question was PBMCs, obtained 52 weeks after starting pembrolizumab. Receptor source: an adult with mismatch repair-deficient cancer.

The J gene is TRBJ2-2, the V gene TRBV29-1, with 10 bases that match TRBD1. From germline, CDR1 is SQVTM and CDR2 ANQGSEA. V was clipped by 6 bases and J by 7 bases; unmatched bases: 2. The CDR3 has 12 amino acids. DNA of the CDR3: TGCAGCGTGGGACAGGGGAACGGGGAGCTGTTTTTT. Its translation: CSVGQGNGELFF.

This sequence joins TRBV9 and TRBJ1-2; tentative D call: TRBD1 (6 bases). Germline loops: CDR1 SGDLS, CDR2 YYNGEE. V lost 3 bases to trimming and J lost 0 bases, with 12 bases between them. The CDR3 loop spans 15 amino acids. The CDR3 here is CASSGTALANYGYTF. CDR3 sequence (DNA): TGTGCCAGCAGCGGGACAGCGCTGGCTAACTATGGCTACACCTTC.

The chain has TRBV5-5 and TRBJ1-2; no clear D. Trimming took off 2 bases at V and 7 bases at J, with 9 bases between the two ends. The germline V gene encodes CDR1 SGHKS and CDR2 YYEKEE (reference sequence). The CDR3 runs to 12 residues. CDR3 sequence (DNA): TGTGCCAGCAGCTTCGAGCAACGTGGCTACACCTTC. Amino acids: CASSFEQRGYTF. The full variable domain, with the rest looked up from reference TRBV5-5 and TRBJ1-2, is DAGVTQSPTHLIKTRGQQVTLRCSPISGHKSVSWYQQVLGQGPQFIFQYYEKEERGRGNFPDRFSARQFPNYSSELNVNALLLGDSALYLCASSFEQRGYTFGSGTRLTVV.

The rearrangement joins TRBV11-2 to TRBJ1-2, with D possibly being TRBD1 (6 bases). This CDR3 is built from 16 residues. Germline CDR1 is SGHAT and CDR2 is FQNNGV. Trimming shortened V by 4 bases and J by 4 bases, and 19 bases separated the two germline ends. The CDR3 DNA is TGTGCCAGCAGCTCAAGATTGACAGGATCCTCCTATGGCTACACCTTC. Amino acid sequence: CASSSRLTGSSYGYTF.

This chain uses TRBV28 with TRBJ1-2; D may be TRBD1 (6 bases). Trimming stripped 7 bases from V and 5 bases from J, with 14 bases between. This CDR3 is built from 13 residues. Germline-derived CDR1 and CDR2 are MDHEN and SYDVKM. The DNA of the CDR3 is TGTGCCAGCAATCAACAGGGCTCGTATGGCTACACCTTC. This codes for CASNQQGSYGYTF.

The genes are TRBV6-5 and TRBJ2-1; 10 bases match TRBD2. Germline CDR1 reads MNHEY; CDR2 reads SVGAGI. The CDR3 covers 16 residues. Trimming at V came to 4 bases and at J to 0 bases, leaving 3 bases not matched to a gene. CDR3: CASSSSGGSSYNEQFF. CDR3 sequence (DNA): TGTGCCAGCAGTTCTAGCGGGGGTAGCTCCTACAATGAGCAGTTCTTC.

Written as DNA, the CDR3 is TGTGCCAGTGACAAAAGCGGGAGTGTTTACAATGAGCAGTTCTTC. This translates into CASDKSGSVYNEQFF. The J gene is TRBJ2-1, the V gene TRBV19, with 8 bases that match TRBD2. J gave up 4 bases and V 8 bases, and 10 bases lay outside the gene matches. CDR1 and CDR2 (germline): LNHDA, SQIVND (reference sequence). The CDR3 consists of 15 residues.

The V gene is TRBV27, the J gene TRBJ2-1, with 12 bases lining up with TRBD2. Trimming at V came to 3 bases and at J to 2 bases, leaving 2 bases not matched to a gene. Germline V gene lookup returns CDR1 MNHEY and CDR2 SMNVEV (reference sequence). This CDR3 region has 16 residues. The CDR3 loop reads CASSLSSGGAYNEQFF. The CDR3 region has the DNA TGTGCCAGCAGTTTGTCTAGCGGGGGGGCCTACAATGAGCAGTTCTTC.

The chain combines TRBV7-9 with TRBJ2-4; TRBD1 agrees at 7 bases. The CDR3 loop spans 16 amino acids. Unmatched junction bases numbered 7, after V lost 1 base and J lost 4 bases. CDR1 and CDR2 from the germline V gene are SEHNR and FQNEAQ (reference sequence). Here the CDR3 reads CASSLGVGQSKNIQYF. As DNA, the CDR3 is TGTGCCAGCAGCTTAGGGGTGGGACAGTCAAAAAACATTCAGTACTTC.

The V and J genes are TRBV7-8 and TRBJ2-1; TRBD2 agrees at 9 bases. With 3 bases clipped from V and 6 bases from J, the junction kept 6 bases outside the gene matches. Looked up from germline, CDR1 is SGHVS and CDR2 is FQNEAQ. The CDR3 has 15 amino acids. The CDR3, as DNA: TGTGCCAGCAGCTTGGGACTAGCTTCGGGCAATGAGCAGTTCTTC. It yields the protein CASSLGLASGNEQFF.

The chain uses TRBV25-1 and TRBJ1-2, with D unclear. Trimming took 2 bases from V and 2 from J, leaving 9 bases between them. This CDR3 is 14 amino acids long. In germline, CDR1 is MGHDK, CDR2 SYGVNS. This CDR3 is CASSETRGNYGYTF. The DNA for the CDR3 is TGTGCCAGCAGTGAAACCAGAGGGAACTATGGCTACACCTTC.

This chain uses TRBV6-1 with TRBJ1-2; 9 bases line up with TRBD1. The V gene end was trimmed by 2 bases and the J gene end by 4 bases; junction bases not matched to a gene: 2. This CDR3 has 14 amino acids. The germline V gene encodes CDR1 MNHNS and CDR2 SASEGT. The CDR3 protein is CASSESGQGYGYTF. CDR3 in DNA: TGTGCCAGCAGTGAATCGGGACAGGGCTATGGCTACACCTTC.

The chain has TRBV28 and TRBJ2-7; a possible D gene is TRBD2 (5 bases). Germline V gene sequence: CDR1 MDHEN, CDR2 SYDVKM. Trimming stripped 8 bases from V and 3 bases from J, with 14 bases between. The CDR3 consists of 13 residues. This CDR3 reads CASLPGSSYEQYF. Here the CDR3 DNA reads TGTGCCAGCTTACCGGGGTCTAGCTACGAGCAGTACTTC.

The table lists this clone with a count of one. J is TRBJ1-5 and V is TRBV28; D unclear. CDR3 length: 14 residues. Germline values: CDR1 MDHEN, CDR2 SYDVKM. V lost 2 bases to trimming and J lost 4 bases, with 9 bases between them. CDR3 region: CASSLVRSNQPQHF. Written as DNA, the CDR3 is TGTGCCAGCAGTTTAGTCAGGTCTAATCAGCCCCAGCATTTT.

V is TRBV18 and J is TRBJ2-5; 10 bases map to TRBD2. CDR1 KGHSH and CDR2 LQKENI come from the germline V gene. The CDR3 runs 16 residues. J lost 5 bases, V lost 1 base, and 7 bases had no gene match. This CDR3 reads CASSPRGAGGIETQYF. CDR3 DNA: TGTGCCAGCTCACCACGAGGAGCGGGAGGGATTGAGACCCAGTACTTC.

The CDR3 DNA reads as TGTGCCAGCAGCGTAGCACTAGCAATCAATGAGCAGTTCTTC. Translation gives CASSVALAINEQFF. The chain couples TRBV9 to TRBJ2-1, with a weak D call TRBD2 (6 bases). The V gene lost 0 bases and the J gene lost 6 bases, with 10 bases spanning the gap. In germline, CDR1 is SGDLS, CDR2 YYNGEE. CDR3 length: 14 amino acids.

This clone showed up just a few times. The CDR3 reads CASSPGLADPQYF. The DNA for the CDR3 is TGTGCCAGCAGCCCTGGACTAGCGGATCCCCAGTACTTC. The chain joins TRBV7-6 to TRBJ2-7, with 10 bases fitting TRBD2. Per germline, CDR1 SGHVS and CDR2 FNYEAQ. V shed 5 bases and J 10 bases; nucleotides not matched to a gene: 8. This CDR3 has 13 amino acids.

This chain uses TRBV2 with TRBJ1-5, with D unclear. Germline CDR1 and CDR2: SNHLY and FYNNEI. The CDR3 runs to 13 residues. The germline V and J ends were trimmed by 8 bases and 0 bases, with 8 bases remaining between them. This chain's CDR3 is CASASYSNQPQHF. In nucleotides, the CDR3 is TGTGCCAGCGCGTCCTATAGCAATCAGCCCCAGCATTTT.

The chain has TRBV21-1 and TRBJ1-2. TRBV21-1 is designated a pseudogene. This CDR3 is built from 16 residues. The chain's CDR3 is CASSKLSRDDTGGYTF. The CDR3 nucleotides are TGTGCCAGCAGCAAACTCTCGAGAGACGATACGGGAGGCTACACCTTC.